Each of the 23 T cell receptor beta chains below was sequenced from the same sample in a study of cytomegalovirus exposure and HLA in healthy donors. Primers for the PCR totalled 60 Vbeta and 13 Jbeta. Assay: immunoSEQ multiplex PCR; the TCRdb copy retains only in-frame clones and omits some. The sample gives 150,000 to 200,000 clones, almost 80% of which show up once; roughly 1.3% is in the top ten. The sequenced sample was PBMCs. The source of these receptors is a man in his thirties or forties in good health and CMV-seronegative.

This clone was observed a handful of times. The junction does not match germline at one end; this may be a read error. V usage is TRBV7-8 and J usage is TRBJ2-5; 7 positions agree with TRBD1. Germline CDR1 and CDR2: SGHVS and FQNEAQ. The length of the CDR3 is 16 residues. CDR3 in amino acids: CACSLARQGRQETQYF. CDR3 DNA sequence: TGTGCCTGCAGCTTAGCCAGACAGGGTCGACAAGAGACCCAGTACTTC. Based on the CDR3 plus reference TRBV7-8 and TRBJ2-5, the full variable domain is GAGVSQSPRYKVAKRGQDVALRCDPISGHVSLFWYQQALGQGPEFLTYFQNEAQLDKSGLPSDRFFAERPEGSVSTLKIQRTQQEDSAVYLCACSLARQGRQETQYFGPGTRLLVL.

This chain links TRBV14 with TRBJ2-3; 9 nucleotides line up with TRBD2. This CDR3 is built from 15 residues. Looked up from germline, CDR1 is SGHDN and CDR2 is FVKESK. J was trimmed by 4 bases and V by 4 bases; bases with no gene match: 6. The CDR3 DNA reads as TGTGCCAGCAGCCTCCTAGCGGGATTCCCAGATACGCAGTATTTT. Encoded protein: CASSLLAGFPDTQYF.

The V call is TRBV27, the J call TRBJ2-1, with 9 bases lining up with TRBD1. Germline V gene sequence: CDR1 MNHEY, CDR2 SMNVEV (reference sequence). The CDR3 is made up of 13 amino acids. With V trimmed by 4 bases and J by 9 bases, 4 bases remained unmatched. The CDR3 DNA follows: TGTGCCAGCAGTTCCCCGACAGGGGGTGAGCAGTTCTTC. Its translation: CASSSPTGGEQFF.

V and J are TRBV6-5 and TRBJ1-4, with D unclear. The CDR3 runs 14 residues. From germline, CDR1 is MNHEY and CDR2 SVGAGI. V lost 5 bases and J 7 bases, leaving 14 bases between the germline ends. The CDR3 nucleotides read TGTGCCAGCAGTCAGAGGAGTCGAGGTGAAAAACTGTTTTTT. This translates into CASSQRSRGEKLFF.

This clone has a handful of counts. V gene TRBV19 combines with J gene TRBJ2-1; D is perhaps TRBD1 (5 bases). The germline CDR1 and CDR2 sequences are LNHDA and SQIVND (reference sequence). The CDR3 sequence is 15 residues long. Trimming pared 3 bases from V and 4 bases from J, leaving 13 bases between. CDR3 amino acids: CASSMGQVSYNEQFF. DNA of the CDR3: TGTGCCAGTAGTATGGGGCAGGTTTCTTACAATGAGCAGTTCTTC.

There are a few counts of this clone. V is TRBV10-1 and J is TRBJ1-1; D gene ambiguous. V was shortened by 6 bases and J by 10 bases, with 18 bases between the two germline ends. Germline-derived CDR1 and CDR2 are WNHNN and SYGVQD (reference sequence). This CDR3 has 13 amino acids. The CDR3 is CASSPGLSYGAFF. As DNA, the CDR3 is TGCGCCAGCAGCCCTGGACTCTCGTATGGAGCTTTCTTT.

The J gene is TRBJ1-1, the V gene TRBV28, with D unresolved. This CDR3 region has 13 residues. CDR1 and CDR2 (germline): MDHEN, SYDVKM. The germline V and J ends were trimmed by 3 bases and 7 bases, with 12 bases remaining between them. The CDR3 DNA follows: TGTGCCAGCAGTTTTCCAGATTTAAATGAAGCTTTCTTT. This sequence encodes CASSFPDLNEAFF.

This rearrangement joins TRBV6-6 to TRBJ2-5, with D possibly being TRBD2 (7 bases). CDR3 length equals 14 residues. Looked up from germline, CDR1 is MNHNY and CDR2 is SVGAGI (reference sequence). The germline V and J ends were trimmed by 10 bases and 2 bases, with 17 bases remaining between them. The CDR3 loop reads CATKGGARQETQYF. The DNA of the CDR3 is TGTGCCACCAAAGGGGGGGCTCGTCAAGAGACCCAGTACTTC.

This clone was counted a single time. The chain recombines TRBV30 with TRBJ2-7; maybe TRBD2 (5 bases). V lost 5 bases to trimming and J lost 2 bases, with 16 bases between them. Germline V CDR1 and CDR2: GTSNPN, SVGIG (reference sequence). The CDR3 contains 14 residues. For the CDR3, the DNA is TGTGCCTGGGGCCGAGGGCGTTTTCCCTACGAGCAGTACTTC. Protein sequence: CAWGRGRFPYEQYF.

For the CDR3, the DNA is TGTGCCAGCAGTACTACAGGGTTGGGTGAAAAACTGTTTTTT. Protein sequence: CASSTTGLGEKLFF. This chain uses TRBV6-6 with TRBJ1-4, with a weak D call TRBD1 (6 bases). The CDR3 is made up of 14 amino acids. V lost 5 bases, J lost 7 bases, and 14 bases lay in between. Germline values: CDR1 MNHNY, CDR2 SVGAGI (reference sequence).

The chain has TRBV28 and TRBJ1-2, with a weak D call TRBD1 (5 bases). Germline V gene sequence: CDR1 MDHEN, CDR2 SYDVKM. V was trimmed by 1 base and J by 4 bases, leaving 13 bases between them. CDR3 length: 15 residues. The CDR3 region is CASSLSTALGYGYTF. The CDR3 DNA reads as TGTGCCAGCAGTTTATCGACAGCCTTAGGCTATGGCTACACCTTC.

This chain joins TRBV28 and TRBJ1-5; maybe TRBD1 (6 bases). This CDR3 comprises 19 residues. Germline CDR1 and CDR2: MDHEN and SYDVKM. The ends were cut back, 6 bases at V and 0 bases at J, with 24 bases in the middle. The CDR3 region is CASSPSGTTVTYSNQPQHF. CDR3 nucleotide sequence: TGTGCCAGCAGCCCATCCGGGACAACGGTAACTTATAGCAATCAGCCCCAGCATTTT.

The chain employs TRBV30 and TRBJ2-7, with D hard to call. The V end was cut by 3 bases, the J end by 6 bases, with 21 bases between. Germline assignment: CDR1 GTSNPN and CDR2 SVGIG (reference sequence). The CDR3 totals 15 residues. Here the CDR3 reads CAWRVREAFGAEQYF. The CDR3 DNA sequence: TGTGCCTGGAGAGTTAGAGAGGCGTTTGGAGCCGAGCAGTACTTC. Filled out from reference TRBV30 and TRBJ2-7, the complete variable domain reads SQTIHQWPATLVQPVGSPLSLECTVEGTSNPNLYWYRQAAGRGLQLLFYSVGIGQISSEVPQNLSASRPQDRQFILSSKKLLLSDSGFYLCAWRVREAFGAEQYFGPGTRLTVT.

This clone showed up just a few times. This chain joins TRBV10-1 and TRBJ2-5, with a possible D match to TRBD1 (6 bases). CDR1 is WNHNN and CDR2 is SYGVQD in the germline V gene (reference sequence). With 3 bases removed from V and 3 bases from J, the gap between germline ends came to 11 bases. CDR3 length: 14 amino acids. The DNA of the CDR3 is TGCGCCAGCAGTGATGAGCAGGGGAAAGAGACCCAGTACTTC. Its protein product is CASSDEQGKETQYF.

This clone was picked up one time. The V call is TRBV13, the J call TRBJ1-2, with a tentative D call TRBD1 (5 bases). V dropped 8 bases and J dropped 8 bases, with 18 bases sitting between them. This CDR3 has 13 amino acids. Germline lookup yields CDR1 PRHDT and CDR2 FYEKMQ (reference sequence). Here the CDR3 reads CASAKTGPWGYTF. In nucleotides, the CDR3 is TGTGCCAGCGCGAAAACAGGCCCGTGGGGCTACACCTTC.

The gene calls are TRBV2 and TRBJ2-7, with D perhaps matching TRBD2 (6 bases). V gave up 7 bases and J gave up 6 bases, with 16 bases separating them. Germline CDR1 SNHLY, CDR2 FYNNEI. This CDR3 has 13 residues. DNA for the CDR3: TGTGCCAGCAATCGGGAGTTGTTTGGCGAGCAGTACTTC. Its translation is CASNRELFGEQYF.

The V gene is TRBV30, the J gene TRBJ2-7; 9 bases fit TRBD1. The germline V gene encodes CDR1 GTSNPN and CDR2 SVGIG (reference sequence). The CDR3 sequence is 15 residues long. The V gene end was trimmed by 0 bases and the J gene end by 2 bases; junction bases not matched to a gene: 5. The CDR3 spells CAWSVWGQGPYEQYF. In DNA form, the CDR3 reads TGTGCCTGGAGTGTATGGGGACAGGGTCCCTACGAGCAGTACTTC.

The gene calls are TRBV5-6 and TRBJ2-7; 9 positions match TRBD1. The CDR3 is 14 amino acids. V lost 4 bases and J lost 1; bases outside the gene matches: 3. Germline V gene lookup returns CDR1 SGHDT and CDR2 YYEEEE. The CDR3, as DNA: TGTGCCAGCAGCCCGGACAGGGGTTCCTACGAGCAGTACTTC. Encoded protein: CASSPDRGSYEQYF.

The chain combines TRBV28 with TRBJ1-5; possible D gene TRBD1, 5 bases. This CDR3 spans 14 amino acids. V was shortened by 6 bases and J by 3 bases, with 12 bases between the two germline ends. Germline loops: CDR1 MDHEN, CDR2 SYDVKM. CDR3 region: CASRLRQLNQPQHF. CDR3 nucleotide sequence: TGTGCCAGCAGGTTAAGACAGCTCAATCAGCCCCAGCATTTT.

The table lists this clone with a few counts. The rearrangement links TRBV9 to TRBJ2-1, with D possibly being TRBD1 (6 bases). V dropped 2 bases and J dropped 0 bases, with 9 bases sitting between them. This CDR3 is 15 amino acids long. The germline V gene encodes CDR1 SGDLS and CDR2 YYNGEE. CDR3 coding DNA: TGTGCCAGCAGCGTCGGACAGAGCTCCTACAATGAGCAGTTCTTC. This codes for CASSVGQSSYNEQFF.

As DNA, the CDR3 is TGTGCCACCAGCAGAATGCCCACCGTCGAGGCTTTCTTT. The encoded protein is CATSRMPTVEAFF. The genes are TRBV15 and TRBJ1-1; D ambiguous. This CDR3 has 13 residues. The germline gives CDR1 LNHNV, CDR2 YYDKDF (reference sequence). The V gene lost 2 bases and the J gene lost 11 bases, with 15 bases spanning the gap.

Only one count was recorded for this clone. This chain connects TRBV28 to TRBJ1-6, with 7 bases aligning to TRBD1. Germline CDR1 reads MDHEN; CDR2 reads SYDVKM. This CDR3 comprises 15 residues. Germline trimming cut 6 bases from V and 9 bases from J; bases unmatched to any gene: 11. The CDR3 sequence: CASSPSGGRTSPLHF. The CDR3, as DNA: TGTGCCAGCAGCCCCTCAGGGGGGCGGACTTCACCCCTCCACTTT.

The rearrangement links TRBV7-3 to TRBJ2-2; D ambiguous. The germline V gene encodes CDR1 SGHTA and CDR2 FQGTGA. The CDR3 covers 16 residues. Deletions cut 3 bases from V and 1 base from J, with 12 bases between. The CDR3 DNA reads TGTGCCAGCAGCTTCCAGCAGGCGAAGAACACCGGGGAGCTGTTTTTT. Its translation is CASSFQQAKNTGELFF. Full variable domain (missing parts from reference TRBV7-3 and TRBJ2-2): GAGVSQTPSNKVTEKGKYVELRCDPISGHTALYWYRQSLGQGPEFLIYFQGTGAADDSGLPNDRFFAVRPEGSVSTLKIQRTERGDSAVYLCASSFQQAKNTGELFFGEGSRLTVL.